The 27 T cell receptor beta chains below all came from one sample that was sequenced in a study of OX40 agonist ivuxolimab in advanced cancers. Generated by immunoSEQ multiplex PCR, the TCRdb table keeps only in-frame clones and is missing some. The sample shows 73,000 or so clones, around nine tenths of them seen only once. The source was CD4+ or CD8+ T cells sorted from blood, collected in a trial of the OX40 agonist ivuxolimab. The source of these receptors is an adult with an advanced solid tumor such as melanoma, head and neck, liver or kidney cancer.

V gene TRBV2 combines with J gene TRBJ2-5; maybe TRBD2 (6 bases). The germline gives CDR1 SNHLY, CDR2 FYNNEI. The CDR3 runs 14 residues. V was pared by 6 bases and J by 5 bases, with 16 bases between. Written as DNA, the CDR3 is TGTGCCAGCAGCAAAGGACTACTAGAGGAGACCCAGTACTTC. Residues: CASSKGLLEETQYF. Combining the CDR3 with reference TRBV2 and TRBJ2-5 gives the whole variable domain EPEVTQTPSHQVTQMGQEVILRCVPISNHLYFYWYRQILGQKVEFLVSFYNNEISEKSEIFDDQFSVERPDGSNFTLKIRSTKLEDSAMYFCASSKGLLEETQYFGPGTRLLVL.

This clone has a handful of counts. V gene TRBV7-9 combines with J gene TRBJ2-7; 9 bases fit TRBD1. The V gene's germline CDR1 is SEHNR and CDR2 FQNEAQ (reference sequence). CDR3 length: 14 residues. The V gene end was trimmed by 4 bases and the J gene end by 5 bases; junction bases not matched to a gene: 6. The CDR3 coding sequence is TGTGCCAGCAGCTCGTACAGGGGGCTAAACGAGCAGTACTTC. This encodes CASSSYRGLNEQYF.

The CDR3 region has the DNA TGTGCCAGCAGACAGGACCCCTACGAGCAGTACTTC. Translated: CASRQDPYEQYF. The gene calls are TRBV28 and TRBJ2-7, with D perhaps matching TRBD1 (5 bases). The CDR3 consists of 12 residues. Trimming took 6 bases from V and 2 from J, leaving 8 bases between them. From germline, CDR1 is MDHEN and CDR2 SYDVKM.

The chain carries TRBV5-5 and TRBJ2-1; D call uncertain. Trimming removed 0 bases from V and 6 bases from J, with 7 bases in between. Germline V gene lookup returns CDR1 SGHKS and CDR2 YYEKEE (reference sequence). CDR3 length equals 13 residues. CDR3 protein: CASSLDYLNEQFF. In nucleotides, the CDR3 is TGTGCCAGCAGCTTGGACTACCTCAATGAGCAGTTCTTC.

The genes are TRBV7-2 and TRBJ2-7, with a tentative D call TRBD2 (6 bases). The CDR3 runs to 14 residues. The V end lost 5 bases, the J end lost 5 bases, and 16 bases lay between the germline ends. CDR1 SGHTA and CDR2 FQGNSA come from the germline V gene. The CDR3 region is CASSMNGGVDEQYF. The DNA of the CDR3 is TGTGCCAGCAGCATGAACGGAGGGGTTGACGAGCAGTACTTC. The full variable domain, completed using reference TRBV7-2 and TRBJ2-7, is GAGVSQSPSNKVTEKGKDVELRCDPISGHTALYWYRQSLGQGLEFLIYFQGNSAPDKSGLPSDRFSAERTGGSVSTLTIQRTQQEDSAVYLCASSMNGGVDEQYFGPGTRLTVT.

The chain couples TRBV6-5 to TRBJ2-1; D might be TRBD1 (5 bases). V was trimmed by 1 base and J by 7 bases, leaving 11 bases between them. The CDR3 runs to 14 residues. Per the germline V gene, CDR1 is MNHEY and CDR2 is SVGAGI. The CDR3 sequence: CASSYWAGLNEQFF. The CDR3 DNA sequence: TGTGCCAGCAGTTACTGGGCAGGGTTGAATGAGCAGTTCTTC.

V is TRBV29-1 and J is TRBJ2-7; TRBD1 matches at 7 bases. Per the germline V gene, CDR1 is SQVTM and CDR2 is ANQGSEA. J lost 3 bases, V lost 1 base, and 12 bases had no gene match. The CDR3 contains 16 residues. The CDR3 reads CSVEGSRTGNLYEQYF. Written as DNA, the CDR3 is TGCAGCGTTGAAGGATCCCGGACAGGAAATCTCTACGAGCAGTACTTC.

The genes are TRBV19 and TRBJ2-5; 7 nucleotides line up with TRBD2. Germline V gene sequence: CDR1 LNHDA, CDR2 SQIVND (reference sequence). The CDR3 consists of 14 residues. J gave up 5 bases and V 5 bases, and 8 bases lay outside the gene matches. The CDR3 is CASSSLGTTETQYF. CDR3 coding DNA: TGTGCCAGTAGTTCTTTGGGGACTACTGAGACCCAGTACTTC.

This rearrangement joins TRBV11-2 to TRBJ1-6, with D possibly being TRBD1 (5 bases). Trimming removed 5 bases at V and 6 bases at J, with 20 bases between. CDR1 and CDR2 from the germline V gene are SGHAT and FQNNGV. This CDR3 contains 17 residues. CDR3 in DNA: TGTGCCAGCAGCCCCCACCACGGGGGGAGTTCTAATTCACCCCTCCACTTT. It translates to CASSPHHGGSSNSPLHF. The variable domain in full, with the rest retrieved from reference TRBV11-2 and TRBJ1-6, is EAGVAQSPRYKIIEKRQSVAFWCNPISGHATLYWYQQILGQGPKLLIQFQNNGVVDDSQLPKDRFSAERLKGVDSTLKIQPAKLEDSAVYLCASSPHHGGSSNSPLHFGNGTRLTVT.

The V call is TRBV18, the J call TRBJ2-5; D is uncertain. The end of the DNA aligns better with TRBJ2-7, so the J call may be wrong. The CDR3 totals 13 residues. From germline, CDR1 is KGHSH and CDR2 LQKENI. The CDR3 DNA reads as TGTGCCAGCTCACTCCGACTGAGCTACGAGCAGTACTTC. Translated: CASSLRLSYEQYF.

This chain uses TRBV9 with TRBJ2-2; 12 bases are shared with TRBD2. Germline assignment: CDR1 SGDLS and CDR2 YYNGEE. The V and J ends lost 0 bases and 7 bases, in that order; junction bases with no gene match: 4. The CDR3 is made up of 16 amino acids. The CDR3 loop reads CASSVGLAGVVGELFF. As DNA, the CDR3 is TGTGCCAGCAGCGTAGGACTAGCGGGAGTTGTCGGGGAGCTGTTTTTT.

The chain has TRBV5-1 and TRBJ1-4, with 8 bases lining up with TRBD1. CDR1 and CDR2 (germline): SGHRS, YFSETQ. The CDR3 runs 14 residues. V shed 4 bases, J shed 11 bases, and the junction held 10 bases outside the gene matches. Here the CDR3 reads CASSQGTGISKLFF. The CDR3 DNA follows: TGCGCCAGCAGCCAAGGGACAGGAATCTCCAAACTGTTTTTT. Combining the CDR3 with reference TRBV5-1 and TRBJ1-4 gives the whole variable domain KAGVTQTPRYLIKTRGQQVTLSCSPISGHRSVSWYQQTPGQGLQFLFEYFSETQRNKGNFPGRFSGRQFSNSRSEMNVSTLELGDSALYLCASSQGTGISKLFFGSGTQLSVL.

This chain uses TRBV5-1 with TRBJ2-2; 14 positions agree with TRBD2. This CDR3 comprises 17 residues. CDR1 SGHRS and CDR2 YFSETQ come from the germline V gene. J gave up 9 bases and V 1 base, and 8 bases lay outside the gene matches. CDR3 coding DNA: TGCGCCAGCAGCTTGCCCGGGACTAGCGGGAGTTCCCGGGAGCTGTTTTTT. This codes for CASSLPGTSGSSRELFF.

This clone was seen just once. The CDR3 DNA sequence: TGTGCCAGCAGTTACTTACGAGGGGTGAACACTGAAGCTTTCTTT. It encodes CASSYLRGVNTEAFF. The chain combines TRBV6-5 with TRBJ1-1, with D maybe TRBD1 (5 bases). The V gene's germline CDR1 is MNHEY and CDR2 SVGAGI. Trimming pared 1 base from V and 0 bases from J, leaving 9 bases between. This CDR3 region has 15 residues.

This chain uses TRBV6-5 with TRBJ1-3; D may be TRBD1 (5 bases). Germline assignment: CDR1 MNHEY and CDR2 SVGAGI. CDR3 length equals 13 residues. V gave up 5 bases and J gave up 4 bases, with 9 bases separating them. CDR3 in amino acids: CASSQGSGNTIYF. The CDR3 coding sequence is TGTGCCAGCAGTCAGGGCTCCGGAAACACCATATATTTT.

This chain links TRBV10-3 with TRBJ2-3; 7 bases are shared with TRBD2. In germline, CDR1 is ENHRY, CDR2 SYGVKD. CDR3 length: 14 amino acids. The junction had 4 bases not matched to a gene; V was cut back by 2 bases and J by 5 bases. The CDR3 DNA sequence: TGTGCCATCAGTGAGCGGCCTAGCGGAGATACGCAGTATTTT. The encoded protein is CAISERPSGDTQYF.

The rearrangement joins TRBV27 to TRBJ1-2, with D tentatively TRBD1 (6 bases). Germline CDR1 MNHEY, CDR2 SMNVEV (reference sequence). The V end lost 3 bases, the J end lost 6 bases, and 11 bases lay between the germline ends. The CDR3 consists of 13 residues. The CDR3: CASSFGAGDGYTF. CDR3 nucleotides: TGTGCCAGCAGTTTCGGGGCAGGGGATGGCTACACCTTC.

The chain recombines TRBV7-8 with TRBJ1-5; 9 bases align to TRBD1. The CDR3 covers 15 residues. V lost 4 bases to trimming and J lost 3 bases; unmatched junction nucleotides: 4. Germline V gives CDR1 SGHVS, CDR2 FQNEAQ. The CDR3, as DNA: TGTGCCAGCAGCTCCGGGACAGGGAACAATCAGCCCCAGCATTTT. Its protein is CASSSGTGNNQPQHF.

The gene calls are TRBV14 and TRBJ1-1; TRBD1 agrees at 9 bases. The length of the CDR3 is 16 residues. Trimming cost V 2 bases and J 5 bases; bases outside gene matches: 9. The germline gives CDR1 SGHDN, CDR2 FVKESK. Here the CDR3 reads CASSQLDGQGNTEAFF. In DNA, the CDR3 is TGTGCCAGCAGCCAACTCGACGGACAGGGGAATACTGAAGCTTTCTTT.

This chain uses TRBV19 with TRBJ2-2; D might be TRBD1 (5 bases). The CDR3 is made up of 15 amino acids. Trimming pared 3 bases from V and 2 bases from J, leaving 10 bases between. Germline V gene lookup returns CDR1 LNHDA and CDR2 SQIVND (reference sequence). DNA for the CDR3: TGTGCCAGTAGTATGGGGCAGATAAACACCGGGGAGCTGTTTTTT. This translates into CASSMGQINTGELFF.

This clone has a single count. The rearrangement links TRBV7-8 to TRBJ1-5; D call uncertain. Germline CDR1 SGHVS, CDR2 FQNEAQ. The CDR3 extends over 14 amino acids. Trimming pared 5 bases from V and 4 bases from J, leaving 12 bases between. The CDR3 DNA sequence: TGTGCCAGCAGCCTAGGTCCGATTAATCAGCCCCAGCATTTT. Translated: CASSLGPINQPQHF.

The chain recombines TRBV11-3 with TRBJ2-3, with a weak D call TRBD2 (5 bases). Germline CDR1 SGHNT, CDR2 YENEEA. This CDR3 region has 15 residues. Trimming cost V 3 bases and J 6 bases, with 16 bases left between them. The CDR3 sequence: CASSFNPTGGDTQYF. CDR3 bases: TGTGCCAGCAGCTTCAACCCGACCGGCGGGGATACGCAGTATTTT.

CDR3 in amino acids: CASSEYGQYF. Written as DNA, the CDR3 is TGTGCCAGCAGTGAATATGGGCAGTACTTC. The chain couples TRBV6-1 to TRBJ2-7; D gene unclear. The ends were cut back, 2 bases at V and 9 bases at J, with 5 bases in the middle. The CDR3 has 10 amino acids. Looked up from germline, CDR1 is MNHNS and CDR2 is SASEGT.

CDR3 bases: TGTGCCAGCAACCTACAGGGGGCGCAGGGCTATGGCTACACCTTC. As protein: CASNLQGAQGYGYTF. The V gene is TRBV2, the J gene TRBJ1-2; 9 bases are shared with TRBD1. The J segment lost 4 bases and the V segment lost 7 bases, leaving 10 bases of the junction unmatched. The CDR3 covers 15 residues. Germline values: CDR1 SNHLY, CDR2 FYNNEI.

This clone has just a few counts. The chain recombines TRBV7-2 with TRBJ1-5; D not resolved. The CDR3 consists of 14 residues. Germline V gene sequence: CDR1 SGHTA, CDR2 FQGNSA. Trimming pared 6 bases from V and 1 base from J, leaving 10 bases between. The CDR3 region is CASSSSLSNQPQHF. CDR3 bases: TGTGCCAGCAGTTCAAGTTTGAGCAATCAGCCCCAGCATTTT. Based on the CDR3 plus reference TRBV7-2 and TRBJ1-5, the full variable domain is GAGVSQSPSNKVTEKGKDVELRCDPISGHTALYWYRQSLGQGLEFLIYFQGNSAPDKSGLPSDRFSAERTGGSVSTLTIQRTQQEDSAVYLCASSSSLSNQPQHFGDGTRLSIL.

The chain has TRBV6-5 and TRBJ1-5; D perhaps matches TRBD1 (6 bases). There are 13 residues in the CDR3. Trimming pared 5 bases from V and 5 bases from J, leaving 10 bases between. Germline CDR1 MNHEY, CDR2 SVGAGI. CDR3 sequence reads: CASSRQAHQPQHF. CDR3 nucleotide sequence: TGTGCCAGCAGTAGACAGGCGCATCAGCCCCAGCATTTT.

The chain has TRBV18 and TRBJ1-1; no clear D. The CDR3 consists of 14 residues. Trimming left V 4 bases short and J 3 bases short, with 12 bases between. Germline loops: CDR1 KGHSH, CDR2 LQKENI. The CDR3 DNA reads as TGTGCCAGCTCACAATACTCAAGGGACACTGAAGCTTTCTTT. This sequence encodes CASSQYSRDTEAFF.